A selection of T cell receptor beta chains follows, all from one sample in a study of lymphopenia after photon versus proton radiotherapy. Profiling relied on immunoSEQ multiplex PCR, and the TCRdb table lists in-frame clones only, not all of them. The sample records tens of thousands of clones, roughly nine tenths being singletons. The sequenced sample was peripheral blood, obtained from a patient treated with photon-based radiotherapy. These receptors were obtained from a woman aged 45-65 years with cholangiocarcinoma. Both conserved end residues are part of each CDR3. Each record gives: CDR3 protein, D gene, clone size, J gene, V gene. D genes are given only for firm matches. Part of the rows lack a size; the others show once, few, many or a class for expanded clones.

CDR3: CASSEQGGSNQPQHF; D: .; size: .; J: TRBJ1-5; V: TRBV9
CDR3: CASSTGQGTGNTIYF; D: TRBD1; size: few; J: TRBJ1-3; V: TRBV5-4
CDR3: CASRAWTGFSPLHF; D: .; size: .; J: TRBJ1-6; V: TRBV5-1
CDR3: CASSIDRSVSKAFF; D: .; size: .; J: TRBJ1-1; V: TRBV19
CDR3: CASGDEQFF; D: .; size: .; J: TRBJ2-1; V: TRBV28
CDR3: CASSEGLAGDNEQFF; D: TRBD2; size: .; J: TRBJ2-1; V: TRBV11-2
CDR3: CASSYSDNTEAFF; D: .; size: .; J: TRBJ1-1; V: TRBV6-6
CDR3: CASSMGQGSQPQHF; D: .; size: few; J: TRBJ1-5; V: TRBV19
CDR3: CASSFSAGSYGYTF; D: .; size: few; J: TRBJ1-2; V: TRBV7-2
CDR3: CATRQVMVRTEAFF; D: .; size: .; J: TRBJ1-1; V: TRBV11-2
CDR3: CASSLAGTSGHNEQFF; D: TRBD2; size: .; J: TRBJ2-1; V: TRBV11-2
CDR3: CASSAAQVLEEKLFF; D: .; size: .; J: TRBJ1-4; V: TRBV5-6
CDR3: CASSPRQDQPQHF; D: .; size: .; J: TRBJ1-5; V: TRBV27
CDR3: CASKGLAGGRGDTQYF; D: TRBD2; size: .; J: TRBJ2-3; V: TRBV2
CDR3: CASSLGPQTGYTEAFF; D: TRBD1; size: .; J: TRBJ1-1; V: TRBV11-3
CDR3: CASRRGFLDGYTF; D: TRBD1; size: .; J: TRBJ1-2; V: TRBV19
CDR3: CASVGRSLQGRDSPLHF; D: .; size: once; J: TRBJ1-6; V: TRBV19
CDR3: CASSLDGDSNQPQHF; D: .; size: few; J: TRBJ1-5; V: TRBV5-4
CDR3: CASSQDRWSYGYTF; D: .; size: .; J: TRBJ1-2; V: TRBV4-3
CDR3: CASSLMYGVSYNEQFF; D: .; size: .; J: TRBJ2-1; V: TRBV5-1
CDR3: CASSLGQQGNHGEAFF; D: TRBD1; size: .; J: TRBJ1-1; V: TRBV7-8
CDR3: CASTIAVNTGELFF; D: .; size: .; J: TRBJ2-2; V: TRBV19
CDR3: CASSWVDRMNSPLHF; D: .; size: .; J: TRBJ1-6; V: TRBV27